The text below deals with one T cell receptor beta chain. This clone is termed medium-sized (0.01 to 0.1%). The specificity of this receptor is unknown. No much larger clone is present one base from it, and per-base qualities are unavailable. V trim: 7 bases; J trim: 3 bases; unmatched bases: 10. From cysteine to phenylalanine, the CDR3 is 16 amino acids long. This entry keeps only the CDR3 DNA: 48 bases, framed from base 1. No patient had received any treatment before thyroid surgery. Using T-cell receptor beta sequencing, the study looked back at clinical samples from patients collected from about 2011 to 2018. The data derive from a study of metastatic and nonmetastatic thyroid tumors (TCRdb year 2020). Regarding the study in general: The researchers compared repertoires between peripheral blood samples and tumor or nodule tissue samples from patients with malignant or benign thyroid disease.

The library came from PCR. Sequencing took place on an Illumina HiSeq 4000. The TCR beta-chain CDR3 region of each patient was profiled by high-throughput sequencing. Concerning the study's data processing: A classifier to discriminate distant-metastatic papillary thyroid cancer patients was built from CDR3 differences across clinicopathological groups. The Shannon index was used to measure repertoire diversity, and the Morisita-Horn index was used to measure how similar tumor and blood repertoires were. TCRdb reran the public reads through fastp at Q25 and MiXCR, keeping productive beta chains. The V and J calls follow TCRdb's processing rather than the paper's. The sample has about 20,000 clones on record, around a third of them singletons. 9% to 10% of the sample rests with the top ten. The paper as a whole reports these results and caveats: In both blood and tumor samples, TCR beta diversity was reported to be significantly higher in malignant tumors than in benign nodules.

Sequencing was performed on tumor tissue. The sequence was collected from a male donor with papillary thyroid cancer or a benign thyroid nodule (not recorded which). Some clones in this sample may be carry-over from other donors' samples. The sequence is built from TRBV12-3 or TRBV12-4 and TRBJ2-2, with 8 bases in between that match TRBD2. The DNA sequence follows: TGTGCCAGCACCCCCTTCCGGGGGGGTGACACCGGGGAGCTGTTTTTT. This is translated as CASTPFRGGDTGELFF.